The sample holds many counts of the clone carrying this T cell receptor (beta chain). The CDR3 runs 15 residues. J gave up 6 bases and V 5 bases, and 11 bases lay outside the gene matches. CDR1 LNHDA and CDR2 SQIVND come from the germline V gene (reference sequence). TCR beta CDR3 regions were amplified from RNA. An initial round of RT-PCR targeting the TCR CDR3 relied on the HTBI primer set. TCRdb itself ran the multiplex PCR reads through MiXCR, one entry per CDR3 protein. The sample holds 550,000 to 650,000 distinct CDR3 sequences, about 15% seen once. These data originate in a study of T cells in Graves' hyperthyroidism and ophthalmopathy.

The clonotype comes from a woman in her 30s with Graves' hyperthyroidism that later progressed to Graves' ophthalmopathy. Sequencing was carried out using blood. The V and J genes are TRBV19 and TRBJ1-1, with 8 bases identical to TRBD1. The CDR3 loop reads CASSVIDRGVAEAFF. Here the CDR3 DNA reads TGTGCCAGTAGTGTAATCGACAGGGGAGTCGCTGAAGCTTTCTTT. The whole variable domain, filled in from reference TRBV19 and TRBJ1-1, reads DGGITQSPKYLFRKEGQNVTLSCEQNLNHDAMYWYRQDPGQGLRLIYYSQIVNDFQKGDIAEGYSVSREKKESFPLTVTSAQKNPTAFYLCASSVIDRGVAEAFFGQGTRLTVV.